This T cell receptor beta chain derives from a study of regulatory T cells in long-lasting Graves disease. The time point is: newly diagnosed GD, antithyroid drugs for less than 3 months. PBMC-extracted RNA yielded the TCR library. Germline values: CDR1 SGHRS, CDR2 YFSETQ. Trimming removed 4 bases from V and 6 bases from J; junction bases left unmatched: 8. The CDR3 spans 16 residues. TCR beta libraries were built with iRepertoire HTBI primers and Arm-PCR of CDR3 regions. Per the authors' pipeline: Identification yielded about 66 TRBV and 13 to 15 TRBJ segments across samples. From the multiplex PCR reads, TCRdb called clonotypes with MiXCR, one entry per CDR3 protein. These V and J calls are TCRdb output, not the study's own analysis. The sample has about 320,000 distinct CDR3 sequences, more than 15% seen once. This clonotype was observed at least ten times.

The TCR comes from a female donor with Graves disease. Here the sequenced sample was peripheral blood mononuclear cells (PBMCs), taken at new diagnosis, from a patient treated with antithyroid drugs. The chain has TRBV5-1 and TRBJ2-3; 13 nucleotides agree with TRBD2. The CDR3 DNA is TGCGCCAGCAGCCAAACTAGCGGGAGGGCCTTTGATACGCAGTATTTT. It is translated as CASSQTSGRAFDTQYF.